These 5 T cell receptor beta chains came from one sample sequenced in a study of immune heterogeneity within non-small cell lung tumors. Genomic DNA from bulk tumor acted as the template, and about 600 ng was loaded per sample. Several far-apart biopsies were taken per primary tumor during surgery. Enrolled patients presented with newly diagnosed, previously untreated non-small cell lung cancer and underwent curative surgery. The TCR beta CDR3 region was amplified by multiplex PCR employing 32 V and 13 J primers. TCRdb independently ran MiXCR on the multiplex PCR reads; one entry per CDR3 protein. The data hold approximately 4,600 distinct CDR3 sequences, with 35% to 45% observed a single time. The sequencing sample was made of lung tumor tissue. The receptors were gathered from a woman in her fifties or sixties with non-small cell lung cancer.

This clonotype is medium-sized by share. The chain carries TRBV5-1 and TRBJ2-2; 8 bases line up with TRBD2. The CDR3 consists of 15 residues. Germline V gene lookup returns CDR1 SGHRS and CDR2 YFSETQ. Trimming removed 0 bases from V and 5 bases from J; junction bases left unmatched: 3. The CDR3 bases are TGCGCCAGCAGCTTGGCTAGCGGGCAGACCGGGGAGCTGTTTTTT. This sequence encodes CASSLASGQTGELFF.

The chain is built from TRBV25-1 and TRBJ2-3, with 9 bases matching TRBD2. There are 16 residues in the CDR3. Germline V gene sequence: CDR1 MGHDK, CDR2 SYGVNS. V was clipped by 7 bases and J by 4 bases; unmatched bases: 12. The CDR3 reads CASMGPLAGEADTQYF. The CDR3 DNA follows: TGTGCCAGCATGGGGCCTTTAGCGGGAGAGGCAGATACGCAGTATTTT.

The chain combines TRBV20-1 with TRBJ2-7; TRBD2 matches at 9 bases. Germline V gene sequence: CDR1 DFQATT, CDR2 SNEGSKA (reference sequence). Unmatched junction bases numbered 3, after V lost 6 bases and J lost 6 bases. The CDR3 contains 11 residues. The chain's CDR3 is CSAAGGGEQYF. In DNA, the CDR3 is TGCAGTGCAGCGGGAGGAGGCGAGCAGTACTTC.

The chain links TRBV6-1 to TRBJ1-6; D is unresolved. The CDR3 runs 13 residues. V was shortened by 6 bases and J by 7 bases, with 10 bases between the two germline ends. Germline CDR1 is MNHNS and CDR2 is SASEGT. The CDR3 here is CASSRATNSPLHF. CDR3 nucleotides: TGTGCCAGCAGCCGAGCTACGAATTCACCCCTCCACTTT.

This clonotype was seen a handful of times. This sequence joins TRBV3-1 and TRBJ2-1; the D gene is possibly TRBD2 (5 bases). V was trimmed by 0 bases and J by 5 bases, leaving 8 bases between them. From germline, CDR1 is LGHDT and CDR2 YNNKEL (reference sequence). The CDR3 runs 14 residues. The CDR3 sequence: CASSQDLEDNEQFF. The CDR3 nucleotides read TGTGCCAGCAGCCAAGATCTGGAGGACAATGAGCAGTTCTTC.